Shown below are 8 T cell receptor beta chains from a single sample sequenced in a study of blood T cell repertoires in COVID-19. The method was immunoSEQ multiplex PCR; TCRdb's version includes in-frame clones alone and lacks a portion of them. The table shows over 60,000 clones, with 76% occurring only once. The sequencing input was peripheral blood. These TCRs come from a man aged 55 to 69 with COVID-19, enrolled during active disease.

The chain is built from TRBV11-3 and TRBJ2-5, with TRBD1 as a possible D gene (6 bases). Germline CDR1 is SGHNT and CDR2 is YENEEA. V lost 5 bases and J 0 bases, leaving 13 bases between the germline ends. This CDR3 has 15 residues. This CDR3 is CASSVIQGYQETQYF. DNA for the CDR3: TGTGCCAGCAGCGTAATACAGGGTTACCAAGAGACCCAGTACTTC.

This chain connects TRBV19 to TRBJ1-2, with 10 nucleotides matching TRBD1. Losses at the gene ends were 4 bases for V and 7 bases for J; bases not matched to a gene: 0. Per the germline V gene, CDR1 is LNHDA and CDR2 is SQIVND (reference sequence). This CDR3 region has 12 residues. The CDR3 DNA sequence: TGTGCCAGTAGTAGACAGGGGGCTGGCTACACCTTC. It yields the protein CASSRQGAGYTF.

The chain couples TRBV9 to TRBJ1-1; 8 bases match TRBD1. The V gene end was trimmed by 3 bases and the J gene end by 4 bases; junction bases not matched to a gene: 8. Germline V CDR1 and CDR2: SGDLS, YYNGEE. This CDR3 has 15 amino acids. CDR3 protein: CASSASPQGATEAFF. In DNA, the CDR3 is TGTGCCAGCAGCGCCTCACCTCAGGGGGCCACTGAAGCTTTCTTT.

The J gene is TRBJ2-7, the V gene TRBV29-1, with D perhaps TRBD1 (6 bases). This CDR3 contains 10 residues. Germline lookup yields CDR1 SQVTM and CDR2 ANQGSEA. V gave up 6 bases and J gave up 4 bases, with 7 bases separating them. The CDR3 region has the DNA TGCAGCGTAGGACAGTACGAGCAGTACTTC. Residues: CSVGQYEQYF.

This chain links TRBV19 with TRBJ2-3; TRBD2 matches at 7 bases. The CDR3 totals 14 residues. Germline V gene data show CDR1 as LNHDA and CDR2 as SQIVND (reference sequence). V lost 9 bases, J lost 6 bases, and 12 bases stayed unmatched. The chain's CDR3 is CASTLAAWRDTQYF. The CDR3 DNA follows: TGTGCCAGCACCCTAGCGGCGTGGCGGGATACGCAGTATTTT.

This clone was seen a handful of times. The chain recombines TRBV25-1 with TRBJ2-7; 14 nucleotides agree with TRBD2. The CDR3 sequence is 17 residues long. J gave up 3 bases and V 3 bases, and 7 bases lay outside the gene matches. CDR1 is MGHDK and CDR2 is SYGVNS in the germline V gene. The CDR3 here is CASSEKPGLAGDYEQYF. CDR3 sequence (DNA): TGTGCCAGCAGTGAGAAACCGGGACTAGCGGGAGACTACGAGCAGTACTTC.

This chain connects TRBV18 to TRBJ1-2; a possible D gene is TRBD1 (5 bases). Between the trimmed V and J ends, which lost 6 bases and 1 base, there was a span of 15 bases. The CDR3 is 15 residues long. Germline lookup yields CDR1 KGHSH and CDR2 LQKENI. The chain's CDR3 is CASSERGTDNYGYTF. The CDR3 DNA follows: TGTGCCAGCTCGGAACGGGGGACGGATAACTATGGCTACACCTTC. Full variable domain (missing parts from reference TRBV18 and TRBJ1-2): NAGVMQNPRHLVRRRGQEARLRCSPMKGHSHVYWYRQLPEEGLKFMVYLQKENIIDESGMPKERFSAEFPKEGPSILRIQQVVRGDSAAYFCASSERGTDNYGYTFGSGTRLTVV.

The CDR3 coding sequence is TGTGCCAGCAGCGATAGCGGTTACGAGCAGTACTTC. It translates to CASSDSGYEQYF. The chain employs TRBV7-9 and TRBJ2-7, with D maybe TRBD2 (6 bases). V was trimmed by 5 bases and J by 4 bases, leaving 9 bases between them. This CDR3 is 12 amino acids long. In germline, CDR1 is SEHNR, CDR2 FQNEAQ (reference sequence).